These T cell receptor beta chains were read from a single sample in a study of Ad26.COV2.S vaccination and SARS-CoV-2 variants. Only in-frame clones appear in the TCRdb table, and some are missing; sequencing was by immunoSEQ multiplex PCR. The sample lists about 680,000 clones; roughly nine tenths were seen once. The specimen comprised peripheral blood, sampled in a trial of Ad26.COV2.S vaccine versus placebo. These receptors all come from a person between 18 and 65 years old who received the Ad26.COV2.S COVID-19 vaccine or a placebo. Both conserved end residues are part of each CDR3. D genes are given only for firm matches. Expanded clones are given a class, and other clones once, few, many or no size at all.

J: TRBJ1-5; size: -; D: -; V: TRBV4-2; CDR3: CASSQETQIPSNQPQHF; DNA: TGTGCCAGCAGCCAAGAGACGCAGATCCCTAGCAATCAGCCCCAGCATTTT
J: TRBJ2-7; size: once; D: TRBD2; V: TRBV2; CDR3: CASIRGTSAYYEQYF; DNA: TGTGCCAGCATTCGTGGGACTAGCGCTTACTACGAGCAGTACTTC
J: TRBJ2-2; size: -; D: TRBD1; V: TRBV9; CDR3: CASSNGGQGYTGELFF; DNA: TGTGCCAGCAGCAATGGGGGACAGGGGTACACCGGGGAGCTGTTTTTT
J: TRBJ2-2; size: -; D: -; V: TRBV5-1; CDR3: CASSLGGDFNTGELFF; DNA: TGCGCCAGCAGCTTGGGAGGGGACTTCAACACCGGGGAGCTGTTTTTT
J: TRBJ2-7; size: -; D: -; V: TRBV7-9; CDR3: CASSATGEQYF; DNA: TGTGCCAGCAGCGCCACAGGCGAGCAGTACTTC
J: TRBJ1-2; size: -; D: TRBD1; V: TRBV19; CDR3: CATSTGQGYTF; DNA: TGTGCCACTTCGACAGGGCAAGGCTACACCTTC
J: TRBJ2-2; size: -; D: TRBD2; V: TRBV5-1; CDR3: CASSLGGLAGAGELFF; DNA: TGCGCCAGCAGCTTGGGGGGACTAGCGGGAGCCGGGGAGCTGTTTTTT
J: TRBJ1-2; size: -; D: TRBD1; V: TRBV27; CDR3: CASSLYAGQGGNYGYTF; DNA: TGTGCCAGCAGTTTATACGCGGGACAGGGAGGGAACTATGGCTACACCTTC
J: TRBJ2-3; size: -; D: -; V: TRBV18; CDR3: CASSPTSTDTQYF; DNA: TGTGCCAGCTCACCGACTAGCACAGATACGCAGTATTTT
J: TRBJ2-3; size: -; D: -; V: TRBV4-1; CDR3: CASSQDPGTDTQYF; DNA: TGCGCCAGTAGCCAAGACCCGGGCACAGATACGCAGTATTTT
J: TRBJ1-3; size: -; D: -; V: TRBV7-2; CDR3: CASNPTGFSGNTIYF; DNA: TGTGCCAGCAACCCGACGGGATTCTCTGGAAACACCATATATTTT
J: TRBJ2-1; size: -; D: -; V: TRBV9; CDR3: CASSPDSFSYNEQFF; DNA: TGTGCCAGCAGCCCCGACAGTTTTTCCTACAATGAGCAGTTCTTC
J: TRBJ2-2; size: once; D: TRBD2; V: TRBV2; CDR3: CASRLAGTNTGELFF; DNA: TGTGCCAGCAGACTAGCGGGCACGAACACCGGGGAGCTGTTTTTT
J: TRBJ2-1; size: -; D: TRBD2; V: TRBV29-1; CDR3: CSVRAGGRNEQFF; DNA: TGCAGCGTGAGAGCGGGAGGTAGGAATGAGCAGTTCTTC
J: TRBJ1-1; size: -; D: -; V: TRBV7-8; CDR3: CASSLFDSPTEAFF; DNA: TGTGCCAGCAGCTTATTCGACAGCCCCACTGAAGCTTTCTTT
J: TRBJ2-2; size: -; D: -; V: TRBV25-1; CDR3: CASSESGTGSTGELFF; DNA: TGTGCCAGCAGTGAATCGGGTACTGGCAGCACCGGGGAGCTGTTTTTT
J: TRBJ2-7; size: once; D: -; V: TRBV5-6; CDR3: CASSFWAGLGEQYF; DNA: TGTGCCAGCAGCTTTTGGGCAGGCCTCGGCGAGCAGTACTTC
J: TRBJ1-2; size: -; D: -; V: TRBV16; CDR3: CASSPQQGRWSYTF; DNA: TGTGCCAGCAGCCCTCAGCAGGGGCGATGGAGCTACACCTTC
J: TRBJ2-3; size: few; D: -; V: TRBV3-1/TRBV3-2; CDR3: CASSRRDLDPTDTQYF; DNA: TGTGCCAGCAGCCGACGGGACTTAGACCCCACAGATACGCAGTATTTT
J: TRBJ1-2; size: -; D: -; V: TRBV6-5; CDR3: CASSRGGNGYTF; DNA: TGTGCCAGCAGCCGGGGAGGGAATGGCTACACCTTC
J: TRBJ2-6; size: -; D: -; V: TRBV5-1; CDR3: CASSAIPSGANVLTF; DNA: TGCGCCAGCAGCGCCATCCCCTCTGGGGCCAACGTCCTGACTTTC
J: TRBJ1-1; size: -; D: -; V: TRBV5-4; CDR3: CASREGGALNTEAFF; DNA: TGTGCCAGCAGGGAAGGGGGGGCACTGAACACTGAAGCTTTCTTT
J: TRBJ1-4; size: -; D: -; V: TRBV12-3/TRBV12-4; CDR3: CASRGRILEKLFF; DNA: TGTGCCAGCAGGGGACGGATTTTAGAAAAACTGTTTTTT
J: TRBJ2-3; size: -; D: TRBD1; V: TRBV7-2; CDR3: CASSLTGEDTQYF; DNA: TGTGCCAGCAGCTTAACAGGGGAAGATACGCAGTATTTT
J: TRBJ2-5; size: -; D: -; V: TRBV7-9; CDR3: CASSLDNQETQYF; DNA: TGTGCCAGCAGCTTGGACAACCAAGAGACCCAGTACTTC
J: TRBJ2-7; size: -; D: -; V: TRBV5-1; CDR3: CASSQDSYEQYF; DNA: TGCGCCAGCAGCCAGGACTCTTACGAGCAGTACTTC
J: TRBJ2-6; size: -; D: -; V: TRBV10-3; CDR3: CAIGESGANVLTF; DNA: TGTGCCATCGGGGAGTCTGGGGCCAACGTCCTGACTTTC
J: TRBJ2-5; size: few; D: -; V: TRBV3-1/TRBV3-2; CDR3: CASSQVRSSGGETQYF; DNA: TGTGCCAGCAGCCAAGTAAGGAGCAGCGGTGGAGAGACCCAGTACTTC
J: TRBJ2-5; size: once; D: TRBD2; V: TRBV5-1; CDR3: CASSLGLAGAQETQYF; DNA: TGCGCCAGCAGCTTGGGGCTAGCGGGGGCACAAGAGACCCAGTACTTC
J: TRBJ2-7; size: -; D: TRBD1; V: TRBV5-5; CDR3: CASRRTGESSSYEQYF; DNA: TGTGCCAGCAGACGGACAGGGGAATCTAGCTCCTACGAGCAGTACTTC
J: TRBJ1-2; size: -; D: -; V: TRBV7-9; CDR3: CASSFRVGGYTF; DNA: TGTGCCAGCAGTTTCAGGGTTGGAGGCTACACCTTC
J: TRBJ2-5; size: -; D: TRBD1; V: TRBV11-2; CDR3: CASSGRTGGLTQYF; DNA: TGTGCCAGCAGCGGCCGGACAGGGGGCTTGACCCAGTACTTC
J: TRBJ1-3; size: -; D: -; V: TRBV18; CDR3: CASSPTFQRLEPGNTIYF; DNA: TGTGCCAGCTCACCCACTTTCCAGCGCCTGGAACCTGGAAACACCATATATTTT
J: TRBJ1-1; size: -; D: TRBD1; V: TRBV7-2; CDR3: CASSSDRATEAFF; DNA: TGTGCCAGCAGCTCGGACAGGGCCACTGAAGCTTTCTTT
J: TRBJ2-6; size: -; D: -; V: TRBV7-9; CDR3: CASPSSSGANVLTF; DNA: TGTGCCAGCCCTTCATCCTCTGGGGCCAACGTCCTGACTTTC
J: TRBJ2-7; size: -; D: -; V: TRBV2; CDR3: CASSVGSKQYF; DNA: TGTGCCAGCAGTGTTGGGTCGAAGCAGTACTTC
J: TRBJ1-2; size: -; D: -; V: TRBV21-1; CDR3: CASSKGQGANYGYTF; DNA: TGTGCCAGCAGCAAAGGACAGGGAGCTAACTATGGCTACACCTTC
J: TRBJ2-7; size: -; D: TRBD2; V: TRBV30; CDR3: CACGKGLSGVPYEQYF; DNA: TGTGCCTGTGGGAAGGGCCTTAGCGGGGTCCCCTACGAGCAGTACTTC
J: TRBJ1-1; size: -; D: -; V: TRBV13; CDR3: CASSLGGSAEAFF; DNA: TGTGCCAGCAGCCTCGGGGGCTCCGCTGAAGCTTTCTTT
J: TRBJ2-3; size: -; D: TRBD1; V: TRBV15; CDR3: CATSRDGGTGADTQYF; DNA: TGTGCCACCAGCAGAGATGGCGGGACAGGGGCTGATACGCAGTATTTT
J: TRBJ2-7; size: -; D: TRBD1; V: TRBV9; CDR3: CASSVAPGQGRDEQYF; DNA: TGTGCCAGCAGCGTAGCCCCGGGACAGGGAAGGGACGAGCAGTACTTC